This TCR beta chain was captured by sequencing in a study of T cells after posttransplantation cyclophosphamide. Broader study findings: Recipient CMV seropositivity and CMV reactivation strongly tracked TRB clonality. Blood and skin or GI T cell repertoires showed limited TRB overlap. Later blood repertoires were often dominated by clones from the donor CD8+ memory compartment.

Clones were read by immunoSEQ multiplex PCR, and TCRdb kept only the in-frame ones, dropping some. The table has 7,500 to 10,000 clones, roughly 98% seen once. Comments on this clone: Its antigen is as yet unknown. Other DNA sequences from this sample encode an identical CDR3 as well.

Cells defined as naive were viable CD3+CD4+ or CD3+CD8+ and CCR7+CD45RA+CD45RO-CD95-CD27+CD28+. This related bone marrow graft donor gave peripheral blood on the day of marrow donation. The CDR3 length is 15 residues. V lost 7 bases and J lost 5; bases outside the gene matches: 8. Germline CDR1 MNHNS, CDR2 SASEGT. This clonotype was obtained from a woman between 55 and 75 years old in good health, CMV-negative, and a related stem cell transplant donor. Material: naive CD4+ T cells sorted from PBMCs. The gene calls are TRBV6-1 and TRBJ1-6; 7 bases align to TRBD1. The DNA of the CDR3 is TGTGCCAGCACCCCCGCCGGACAGGATAATTCACCCCTCCACTTT. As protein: CASTPAGQDNSPLHF.